The rows below give T cell receptor beta chains drawn from one sample of a study of blood T cell repertoires in COVID-19. Sequencing used immunoSEQ multiplex PCR; TCRdb keeps in-frame clones, though not all of them. The sample shows 300,000 to 400,000 clones, almost 90% of them seen only once. The sample comprised peripheral blood. Receptors were obtained from a woman aged 25-40 years with COVID-19, enrolled during active disease. The CDR3 runs from the conserved cysteine through the conserved F or W. D genes are given only for firm matches. Clone size appears in some rows only: once, few, many, or a class for an expanded clone.

TRBD1,TRBV5-1,TRBJ2-6,.,CASSTQGPFTLSGANVLTF,TGCGCCAGCAGCACACAGGGGCCGTTCACCCTCTCTGGGGCCAACGTCCTGACTTTC
TRBD1,TRBV6-6,TRBJ1-2,.,CASRTGQEGYTF,TGTGCCAGCAGAACGGGACAGGAAGGCTACACCTTC
TRBD2,TRBV7-2,TRBJ2-3,.,CASSFKPSGTDTQYF,TGTGCCAGCAGCTTTAAACCTAGCGGGACAGATACGCAGTATTTT
.,TRBV6-5,TRBJ1-1,.,CASSYYGQPNTEAFF,TGTGCCAGCAGTTACTATGGACAGCCGAACACTGAAGCTTTCTTT
TRBD1,TRBV11-2,TRBJ1-6,.,CASSWGQGNSPLHF,TGTGCCAGCAGCTGGGGACAGGGGAATTCACCCCTCCACTTT
.,TRBV10-1,TRBJ2-1,few,CASSESGPENEQFF,TGCGCCAGCAGTGAGTCGGGGCCCGAAAATGAGCAGTTCTTC
TRBD2,TRBV30,TRBJ2-2,.,CAWSSLTSVRTGELFF,TGTGCCTGGAGTTCTTTGACTAGCGTGAGGACCGGGGAGCTGTTTTTT
TRBD1,TRBV6-5,TRBJ2-3,.,CASSYLGTGGLDTQYF,TGTGCCAGCAGTTACCTCGGGACAGGGGGTTTGGATACGCAGTATTTT
.,TRBV5-1,TRBJ1-6,.,CASSLEGSGYNSPLHF,TGCGCCAGCAGCTTGGAGGGGTCAGGGTATAATTCACCCCTCCACTTT
.,TRBV7-2,TRBJ1-1,.,CASSLAPGMNTEAFF,TGTGCCAGCAGCTTAGCGCCAGGGATGAACACTGAAGCTTTCTTT
TRBD1,TRBV28,TRBJ1-5,.,CASSPLEDRGQFSNQPQHF,TGTGCCAGCAGTCCCCTGGAGGACAGGGGGCAGTTTAGCAATCAGCCCCAGCATTTT
.,TRBV6-5,TRBJ2-7,few,CASSYDREYEQYF,TGTGCCAGCAGTTACGATCGTGAGTACGAGCAGTACTTC
.,TRBV19,TRBJ1-2,.,CASSPTGGVDGYTF,TGTGCCAGTAGCCCTACGGGGGGGGTGGATGGCTACACCTTC
.,TRBV9,TRBJ2-7,.,CASSVGHTSYEQYF,TGTGCCAGCAGCGTAGGTCACACCTCCTACGAGCAGTACTTC
.,TRBV4-1,TRBJ2-3,.,CASSQVGSTDTQYF,TGCGCCAGCAGCCAAGTCGGGAGCACAGATACGCAGTATTTT
.,TRBV7-9,TRBJ2-5,.,CASVRDVETQYF,TGTGCCAGCGTGCGGGATGTTGAGACCCAGTACTTC
TRBD1,TRBV9,TRBJ2-1,.,CASSLGTGGSYNEQFF,TGTGCCAGCAGCCTTGGGACAGGGGGCAGCTACAATGAGCAGTTCTTC
TRBD1,TRBV6-6,TRBJ1-4,once,CASSSRGNEKLFF,TGTGCCAGCAGTTCCAGGGGGAATGAAAAACTGTTTTTT
.,TRBV7-3,TRBJ2-5,.,CASSPRTGHEETQYF,TGTGCCAGCAGCCCCCGCACAGGGCACGAGGAGACCCAGTACTTC
TRBD2,TRBV4-1,TRBJ2-3,.,CASSQREITDTQYF,TGCGCCAGCAGCCAGCGGGAGATCACAGATACGCAGTATTTT
TRBD1,TRBV5-1,TRBJ1-2,.,CASSGTGDHGYTF,TGCGCCAGCAGCGGGACAGGGGACCATGGCTACACCTTC
TRBD2,TRBV9,TRBJ2-7,.,CASSASGGGLRREQYF,TGTGCCAGCAGCGCATCAGGCGGGGGGCTTAGAAGGGAGCAGTACTTC
TRBD1,TRBV28,TRBJ1-5,.,CASSWTGGDQPQHF,TGTGCCAGCAGTTGGACAGGGGGAGATCAGCCCCAGCATTTT
.,TRBV5-1,TRBJ1-3,.,CASSYWGDSGNTIYF,TGCGCCAGCAGTTACTGGGGGGACTCTGGAAACACCATATATTTT
TRBD2,TRBV7-9,TRBJ2-3,.,CASSLVVTSGTDTQYF,TGTGCCAGCAGCTTAGTTGTGACTAGCGGGACAGATACGCAGTATTTT
.,TRBV4-2,TRBJ1-2,.,CASNGEGRINYGYTF,TGTGCCAGCAACGGGGAGGGGAGGATTAACTATGGCTACACCTTC
TRBD1,TRBV19,TRBJ1-4,once,CASSILTGTEPNEKLFF,TGTGCCAGTAGTATTCTTACCGGGACAGAACCTAATGAAAAACTGTTTTTT
TRBD2,TRBV7-9,TRBJ2-7,.,CASTLAGGFDEQYF,TGTGCCAGCACCCTAGCGGGAGGGTTCGACGAGCAGTACTTC
TRBD1,TRBV5-4,TRBJ2-2,.,CASSEGQGKNTGELFF,TGTGCCAGCAGCGAGGGACAGGGGAAGAACACCGGGGAGCTGTTTTTT
TRBD2,TRBV7-2,TRBJ2-5,.,CASSYDSGIVEETQYF,TGTGCCAGCAGCTACGATAGCGGGATCGTGGAAGAGACCCAGTACTTC
.,TRBV9,TRBJ1-5,.,CASSQGGGFNQPQHF,TGTGCCAGCAGCCAAGGGGGGGGATTCAATCAGCCCCAGCATTTT
.,TRBV27,TRBJ2-7,.,CASSLGAFYEQYF,TGTGCCAGCAGTTTGGGGGCCTTCTACGAGCAGTACTTC
TRBD2,TRBV27,TRBJ2-5,.,CASSLSGLARETQYF,TGTGCCAGCAGTTTATCGGGACTAGCACGGGAGACCCAGTACTTC
.,TRBV4-2,TRBJ1-1,.,CASSQDPGWNAEAFF,TGTGCCAGCAGCCAAGACCCGGGTTGGAACGCTGAAGCTTTCTTT
TRBD2,TRBV12-3/TRBV12-4,TRBJ2-7,.,CASSSGTSYEQYF,TGTGCCAGCAGCTCCGGGACTAGCTACGAGCAGTACTTC